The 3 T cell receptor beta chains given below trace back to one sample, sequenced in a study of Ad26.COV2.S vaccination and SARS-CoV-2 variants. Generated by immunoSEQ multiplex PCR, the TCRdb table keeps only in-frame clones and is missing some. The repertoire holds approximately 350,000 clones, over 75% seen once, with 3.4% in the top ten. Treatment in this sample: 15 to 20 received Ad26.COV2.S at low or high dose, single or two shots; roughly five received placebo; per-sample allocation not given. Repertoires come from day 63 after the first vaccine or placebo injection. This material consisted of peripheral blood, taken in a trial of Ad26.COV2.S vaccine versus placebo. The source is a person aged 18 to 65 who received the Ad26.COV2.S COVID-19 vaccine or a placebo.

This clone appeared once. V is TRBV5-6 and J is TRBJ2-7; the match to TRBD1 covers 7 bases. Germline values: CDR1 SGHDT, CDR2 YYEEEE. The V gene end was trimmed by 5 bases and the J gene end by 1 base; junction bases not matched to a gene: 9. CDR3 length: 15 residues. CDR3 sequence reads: CASRLRTGRSYEQYF. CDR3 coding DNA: TGTGCCAGCAGGCTAAGGACAGGCCGATCCTACGAGCAGTACTTC. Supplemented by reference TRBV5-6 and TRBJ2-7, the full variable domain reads DAGVTQSPTHLIKTRGQQVTLRCSPKSGHDTVSWYQQALGQGPQFIFQYYEEEERQRGNFPDRFSGHQFPNYSSELNVNALLLGDSALYLCASRLRTGRSYEQYFGPGTRLTVT.

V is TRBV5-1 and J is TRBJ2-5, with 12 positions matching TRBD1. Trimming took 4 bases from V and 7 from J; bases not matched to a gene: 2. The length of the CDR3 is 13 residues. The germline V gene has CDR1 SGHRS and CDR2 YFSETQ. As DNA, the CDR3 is TGCGCCAGCAGCACGGGACAGGGGGCGACCCAGTACTTC. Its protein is CASSTGQGATQYF.

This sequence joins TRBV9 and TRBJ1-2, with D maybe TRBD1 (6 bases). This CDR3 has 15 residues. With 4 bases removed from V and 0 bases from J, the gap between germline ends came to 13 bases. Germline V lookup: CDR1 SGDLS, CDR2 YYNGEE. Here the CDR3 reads CASSPKDRANYGYTF. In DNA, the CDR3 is TGTGCCAGCAGCCCCAAGGACAGAGCTAACTATGGCTACACCTTC.